What follows are 31 T cell receptor beta chains derived from one specimen sequenced in a study of CD8 T cells in Susac syndrome. RNA was extracted with the RNeasy kit, and a quantity of roughly 0.5 to 1 ug was reverse transcribed using random hexamers. TCRdb fed the immunoSEQ multiplex PCR reads into MiXCR, producing one record per CDR3 protein. Of 130,000 to 150,000 distinct CDR3 sequences listed, approximately 94% were seen once; the top ten hold more than 0.065%. Material: CD4+ T cells from PBMCs. Source of these receptors: a human donor in good health.

The chain has TRBV9 and TRBJ1-2; the match to TRBD1 covers 8 bases. Germline assignment: CDR1 SGDLS and CDR2 YYNGEE. This CDR3 is 15 amino acids long. The trim removed 3 bases at V and 0 bases at J, leaving 4 bases unmatched. CDR3 protein: CASSATDRANYGYTF. CDR3 sequence (DNA): TGTGCCAGCAGCGCAACGGACAGGGCTAACTATGGCTACACCTTC.

This clonotype has a single count. The J gene is TRBJ1-2, the V gene TRBV5-1, with a weak D call TRBD1 (5 bases). The germline gives CDR1 SGHRS, CDR2 YFSETQ. The CDR3 spans 16 residues. The ends were cut back, 1 base at V and 3 bases at J, with 16 bases in the middle. The CDR3 region has the DNA TGCGCCAGCAGCTTGTTTCTGCAGGGAGGTGACTATGGCTACACCTTC. This sequence encodes CASSLFLQGGDYGYTF.

The V and J genes are TRBV30 and TRBJ2-3, with TRBD2 matching 10 bases. The V gene end was trimmed by 3 bases and the J gene end by 5 bases; junction bases not matched to a gene: 8. Germline lookup yields CDR1 GTSNPN and CDR2 SVGIG (reference sequence). The CDR3 contains 15 residues. In nucleotides, the CDR3 is TGTGCCTGGAGATCTGTGAGCGGGAGGGGAGATACGCAGTATTTT. Translated: CAWRSVSGRGDTQYF.

The chain combines TRBV20-1 with TRBJ2-5, with TRBD2 matching 8 bases. V gave up 6 bases and J gave up 5 bases; unmatched junction bases: 11. Germline CDR1 reads DFQATT; CDR2 reads SNEGSKA (reference sequence). This CDR3 is built from 14 residues. For the CDR3, the DNA is TGCAGTGCCGTCCCCGGGAGGGGCGGGGAGACCCAGTACTTC. This encodes CSAVPGRGGETQYF.

The V and J genes are TRBV9 and TRBJ2-7; 13 nucleotides line up with TRBD2. The germline gives CDR1 SGDLS, CDR2 YYNGEE. CDR3 length equals 15 residues. With 4 bases clipped from V and 3 bases from J, the junction kept 4 bases outside the gene matches. Written as DNA, the CDR3 is TGTGCCAGCAGCCAAAGGACTAGCGGGAGCTACGAGCAGTACTTC. As protein: CASSQRTSGSYEQYF. Drawing the rest from reference TRBV9 and TRBJ2-7, the complete variable domain is DSGVTQTPKHLITATGQRVTLRCSPRSGDLSVYWYQQSLDQGLQFLIQYYNGEERAKGNILERFSAQQFPDLHSELNLSSLELGDSALYFCASSQRTSGSYEQYFGPGTRLTVT.

The chain couples TRBV3-1 to TRBJ1-4; D ambiguous. The V gene's germline CDR1 is LGHDT and CDR2 YNNKEL (reference sequence). The CDR3 is 12 residues long. Trimming took 3 bases from V and 11 from J, leaving 10 bases between them. CDR3 nucleotide sequence: TGTGCCAGCAGCCATGGAACCGAGAAACTGTTTTTT. As protein: CASSHGTEKLFF. The full variable domain, in which reference TRBV3-1 and TRBJ1-4 provide the parts outside the CDR3, is DTAVSQTPKYLVTQMGNDKSIKCEQNLGHDTMYWYKQDSKKFLKIMFSYNNKELIINETVPNRFSPKSPDKAHLNLHINSLELGDSAVYFCASSHGTEKLFFGSGTQLSVL.

The chain links TRBV6-4 to TRBJ2-4, with TRBD1 matching 10 bases. Germline lookup yields CDR1 MRHNA and CDR2 SNTAGT. The CDR3 is 16 amino acids. Losses at the gene ends were 0 bases for V and 6 bases for J; bases not matched to a gene: 5. CDR3 sequence (DNA): TGTGCCAGCAGTGACTCGGCGAGACAGGGGGCAAACATTCAGTACTTC. Its translation: CASSDSARQGANIQYF.

The chain combines TRBV6-6 with TRBJ1-1; D possibly corresponds to TRBD1 (6 bases). V was pared by 5 bases and J by 3 bases, with 7 bases between. There are 12 residues in the CDR3. Germline assignment: CDR1 MNHNY and CDR2 SVGAGI (reference sequence). Here the CDR3 reads CASSRTDTEAFF. The CDR3 DNA follows: TGTGCCAGCAGTCGGACAGACACTGAAGCTTTCTTT.

This chain joins TRBV20-1 and TRBJ2-3, with D possibly being TRBD2 (6 bases). V was trimmed by 5 bases and J by 0 bases, leaving 12 bases between them. The CDR3 contains 14 residues. The germline CDR1 and CDR2 sequences are DFQATT and SNEGSKA (reference sequence). As DNA, the CDR3 is TGCAGTGCTTATAGCGGATCTAGCACAGATACGCAGTATTTT. Protein product: CSAYSGSSTDTQYF.

CDR3 loop: CASSPRDRKTRYGYTF. In DNA, the CDR3 is TGTGCCAGCAGTCCTCGGGACAGGAAAACCCGCTATGGCTACACCTTC. The V call is TRBV27, the J call TRBJ1-2; 8 bases match TRBD1. J gave up 4 bases and V 5 bases, and 12 bases lay outside the gene matches. The CDR3 is made up of 16 amino acids. CDR1 is MNHEY and CDR2 is SMNVEV in the germline V gene (reference sequence).

J is TRBJ1-5 and V is TRBV18; TRBD1 matches at 8 bases. CDR1 KGHSH and CDR2 LQKENI come from the germline V gene. V lost 5 bases and J lost 4; bases outside the gene matches: 7. This CDR3 is built from 15 residues. CDR3 loop: CASSGDRGRNQPQHF. The CDR3 DNA reads as TGTGCCAGCTCAGGTGACAGGGGACGGAATCAGCCCCAGCATTTT. Complete variable domain (other parts from reference TRBV18 and TRBJ1-5): NAGVMQNPRHLVRRRGQEARLRCSPMKGHSHVYWYRQLPEEGLKFMVYLQKENIIDESGMPKERFSAEFPKEGPSILRIQQVVRGDSAAYFCASSGDRGRNQPQHFGDGTRLSIL.

V usage is TRBV24-1 and J usage is TRBJ2-2; D is unresolved. Trimming took off 1 base at V and 5 bases at J, with 4 bases between the two ends. The germline gives CDR1 KGHDR, CDR2 SFDVKD. The CDR3 covers 13 residues. The CDR3 loop reads CATSDFNTGELFF. The CDR3 DNA sequence: TGTGCCACCAGTGATTTTAATACCGGGGAGCTGTTTTTT.

The chain employs TRBV19 and TRBJ2-7; D unclear. Germline V CDR1 and CDR2: LNHDA, SQIVND (reference sequence). V was pared by 6 bases and J by 4 bases, with 10 bases between. CDR3 length: 12 amino acids. CDR3 bases: TGTGCCAGTAGCGACGACGGATACGAGCAGTACTTC. Protein product: CASSDDGYEQYF.

This clonotype was seen a single time. The chain joins TRBV19 to TRBJ2-2, with D unresolved. Germline V gives CDR1 LNHDA, CDR2 SQIVND (reference sequence). V was pared by 5 bases and J by 2 bases, with 12 bases between. The CDR3 covers 15 residues. The CDR3 protein is CASSATSFNTGELFF. The CDR3 region has the DNA TGTGCCAGTAGTGCGACATCCTTCAACACCGGGGAGCTGTTTTTT.

There are a few counts of this clonotype. This chain links TRBV7-6 with TRBJ2-4; 8 positions match TRBD2. With V trimmed by 1 base and J by 0 bases, 5 bases remained unmatched. The CDR3 totals 17 residues. Per the germline V gene, CDR1 is SGHVS and CDR2 is FNYEAQ. The CDR3 protein is CASSLGTSGLAKNIQYF. CDR3 in DNA: TGTGCCAGCAGCTTAGGCACTAGCGGTCTAGCCAAAAACATTCAGTACTTC.

This clonotype was counted a single time. This rearrangement joins TRBV7-2 to TRBJ2-3; D remains ambiguous. The germline CDR1 and CDR2 sequences are SGHTA and FQGNSA. V was cut by 0 bases and J by 4 bases, with 11 bases left in between. The CDR3 covers 15 residues. The CDR3 DNA is TGTGCCAGCAGCTTAGCCAAGTATGAGGCAGATACGCAGTATTTT. Its protein product is CASSLAKYEADTQYF.

CDR3 bases: TGTGCCTGGAGCAAGGCGTTGAACACTGAAGCTTTCTTT. Translating gives CAWSKALNTEAFF. This sequence joins TRBV30 and TRBJ1-1; D ambiguous. The CDR3 has 13 residues. Germline-derived CDR1 and CDR2 are GTSNPN and SVGIG (reference sequence). Trimming removed 3 bases from V and 0 bases from J, with 8 bases in between.

The J gene is TRBJ2-3, the V gene TRBV6-1; 12 bases agree with TRBD2. With 5 bases clipped from V and 4 bases from J, the junction kept 4 bases outside the gene matches. CDR3 size: 15 residues. From germline, CDR1 is MNHNS and CDR2 SASEGT. The CDR3 sequence: CASSPLAGGPDTQYF. In DNA, the CDR3 is TGTGCCAGCAGTCCTCTAGCGGGAGGGCCAGATACGCAGTATTTT.

V is TRBV18 and J is TRBJ1-4; unclear D gene. Trimming pared 2 bases from V and 6 bases from J, leaving 4 bases between. The germline V gene encodes CDR1 KGHSH and CDR2 LQKENI. This CDR3 is built from 12 residues. The CDR3: CASSPEYEKLFF. DNA for the CDR3: TGTGCCAGCTCACCAGAGTATGAAAAACTGTTTTTT.

This chain links TRBV10-3 with TRBJ2-1; a possible D gene is TRBD2 (6 bases). V lost 4 bases to trimming and J lost 6 bases, with 13 bases between them. The V gene's germline CDR1 is ENHRY and CDR2 SYGVKD. CDR3 size: 14 residues. The CDR3 spells CAISAGGSSNEQFF. DNA for the CDR3: TGTGCCATCAGTGCTGGGGGGAGTAGCAATGAGCAGTTCTTC.

V and J are TRBV25-1 and TRBJ2-7; 10 bases map to TRBD2. This CDR3 is 17 amino acids long. Germline V gene sequence: CDR1 MGHDK, CDR2 SYGVNS. The J segment lost 3 bases and the V segment lost 3 bases, leaving 11 bases of the junction unmatched. CDR3 in amino acids: CASSEGLAGELVYEQYF. In nucleotides, the CDR3 is TGTGCCAGCAGTGAGGGTCTAGCGGGAGAATTGGTCTACGAGCAGTACTTC.

The J gene is TRBJ2-2, the V gene TRBV20-1; TRBD1 agrees at 8 bases. With V trimmed by 0 bases and J by 1 base, 4 bases remained unmatched. The CDR3 runs 16 residues. Germline V lookup: CDR1 DFQATT, CDR2 SNEGSKA (reference sequence). CDR3 bases: TGCAGTGCTAGAGATCTGGGACAGGAGAACACCGGGGAGCTGTTTTTT. Its translation: CSARDLGQENTGELFF.

This clonotype was counted once. J is TRBJ1-2 and V is TRBV4-2, with D tentatively TRBD1 (5 bases). The CDR3 covers 15 residues. The V gene's germline CDR1 is LGHNA and CDR2 YNFKEQ. The V end lost 0 bases, the J end lost 8 bases, and 16 bases lay between the germline ends. The CDR3 sequence: CASSQDHSGPVGYTF. The CDR3 nucleotides read TGTGCCAGCAGCCAAGACCACTCAGGGCCGGTAGGCTACACCTTC.

This chain connects TRBV20-1 to TRBJ2-2, with 7 bases matching TRBD2. This CDR3 is built from 13 residues. From germline, CDR1 is DFQATT and CDR2 SNEGSKA (reference sequence). Losses at the gene ends were 1 base for V and 9 bases for J; bases not matched to a gene: 5. CDR3 region: CSARVAGDRELFF. CDR3 in DNA: TGCAGTGCTAGAGTCGCGGGGGACCGGGAGCTGTTTTTT.

The V call is TRBV7-2, the J call TRBJ2-3; 7 nucleotides line up with TRBD1. V dropped 5 bases and J dropped 4; count of bases not matched to a gene: 6. CDR1 and CDR2 from the germline V gene are SGHTA and FQGNSA. The CDR3 runs to 14 residues. The CDR3 loop reads CASSRRTGADTQYF. Written as DNA, the CDR3 is TGTGCCAGCAGCCGACGGACAGGCGCAGATACGCAGTATTTT.

The chain uses TRBV7-2 and TRBJ1-1; unclear D gene. The CDR3 sequence is 16 residues long. Trimming took 2 bases from V and 0 from J, leaving 13 bases between them. CDR1 SGHTA and CDR2 FQGNSA come from the germline V gene. CDR3 sequence (DNA): TGTGCCAGCAGCTTATTCTTTGGTGACATGAACACTGAAGCTTTCTTT. It encodes CASSLFFGDMNTEAFF. The full variable domain, completed using reference TRBV7-2 and TRBJ1-1, is GAGVSQSPSNKVTEKGKDVELRCDPISGHTALYWYRQSLGQGLEFLIYFQGNSAPDKSGLPSDRFSAERTGGSVSTLTIQRTQQEDSAVYLCASSLFFGDMNTEAFFGQGTRLTVV.

This chain links TRBV20-1 with TRBJ2-1; 10 nucleotides match TRBD2. V lost 2 bases and J lost 4; bases outside the gene matches: 5. This CDR3 spans 15 amino acids. Germline V gives CDR1 DFQATT, CDR2 SNEGSKA (reference sequence). The CDR3 reads CSARTGTSVYNEQFF. CDR3 nucleotides: TGCAGTGCTAGAACCGGGACTAGCGTTTACAATGAGCAGTTCTTC.

The chain carries TRBV12-3 or TRBV12-4 and TRBJ2-1; D may be TRBD1 (6 bases). The V and J ends lost 5 bases and 8 bases respectively, with 16 bases between them. The CDR3 is made up of 14 amino acids. The CDR3 loop reads CASSPDRFIDEQFF. In DNA form, the CDR3 reads TGTGCCAGCAGTCCAGACAGGTTTATCGATGAGCAGTTCTTC.

The chain carries TRBV15 and TRBJ1-1; D perhaps matches TRBD1 (6 bases). In germline, CDR1 is LNHNV, CDR2 YYDKDF (reference sequence). The length of the CDR3 is 16 residues. V lost 2 bases, J lost 0 bases, and 13 bases lay in between. CDR3 loop: CATSRPPTGLNTEAFF. Written as DNA, the CDR3 is TGTGCCACCAGCAGACCCCCAACAGGGCTGAACACTGAAGCTTTCTTT.

The V gene is TRBV19, the J gene TRBJ1-4; TRBD1 is a possible D gene (5 bases). This CDR3 is built from 14 residues. V was pared by 6 bases and J by 8 bases, with 16 bases between. Per germline, CDR1 LNHDA and CDR2 SQIVND (reference sequence). The CDR3 reads CASRRATGREKLFF. The CDR3 DNA reads as TGTGCCAGTAGAAGGGCCACAGGAAGGGAAAAACTGTTTTTT.

This clonotype has a single count. The J gene is TRBJ1-1, the V gene TRBV30, with 8 nucleotides matching TRBD1. This CDR3 spans 17 amino acids. The ends lost 1 base at V and 3 bases at J; junction bases unmatched: 13. Germline loops: CDR1 GTSNPN, CDR2 SVGIG (reference sequence). CDR3 sequence: CAWSDLVPGQGDTEAFF. The CDR3 DNA reads TGTGCCTGGAGTGACCTAGTCCCCGGACAGGGCGACACTGAAGCTTTCTTT.